This T cell receptor beta chain was observed in a study of identifying expanded T cells in peripheral blood. The CDR3 consists of 11 residues. Looked up from germline, CDR1 is DFQATT and CDR2 is SNEGSKA (reference sequence). V was clipped by 1 base and J by 12 bases; unmatched bases: 4. Collection occurred without any documented infections or immune events in donors. A word on this clone: Antigen specificity is unknown.

Sequencing was performed with immunoSEQ multiplex PCR; in TCRdb, only in-frame clones are kept and a portion is missing. The sample contains about 110,000 clones, about 89% of which appear only once. Study observations and caveats: Technical replicates showed approximately 1.2 changed clones; two weeks 15 to 20; four weeks 19. Roughly two-week clone count variance significantly increased as total template count grew.

Sequences were obtained from blood. This TCR derives from a person between 18 and 75 years old in good health. V is TRBV20-1 and J is TRBJ2-3; 7 bases are shared with TRBD2. CDR3: CSARGLAVQYF. CDR3 coding DNA: TGCAGTGCTAGAGGGCTAGCGGTCCAGTATTTT.